The next 25 T cell receptor beta chains were all read from a single sample in a study of beta chain features in type 1 diabetes. The whole isolated RNA underwent reverse transcription, so sequencing captured expressed TCRB transcripts. Clones were read by immunoSEQ multiplex PCR, and TCRdb kept only the in-frame ones, dropping some. In the table there are about 900,000 clones, 17% of which are singletons. The source material was naive CD4+ T cells from blood. These receptors were taken from a woman under 30 in good health.

This clone was recorded a few times. The J gene is TRBJ2-6, the V gene TRBV6-5, with D possibly matching TRBD1 (5 bases). The CDR3 covers 15 residues. Germline lookup yields CDR1 MNHEY and CDR2 SVGAGI. V lost 4 bases to trimming and J lost 0 bases, with 7 bases between them. The CDR3 DNA reads as TGTGCCAGCAGTTGGGGCCACTCTGGGGCCAACGTCCTGACTTTC. Amino acid sequence: CASSWGHSGANVLTF.

In its sample, this clone was seen a few times. The J gene is TRBJ2-7, the V gene TRBV18; D perhaps matches TRBD2 (7 bases). V was shortened by 3 bases and J by 6 bases, with 18 bases between the two germline ends. Germline CDR1 and CDR2: KGHSH and LQKENI. The CDR3 totals 15 residues. The CDR3 DNA sequence: TGTGCCAGCTCACCTAGTACGGGGGGCTCGAGCGAGCAGTACTTC. It encodes CASSPSTGGSSEQYF.

The sample holds a few counts of this clone. The CDR3 DNA follows: TGTGCCAGCAGCGCTAGACTCGTAAGCTCCTACAATGAGCAGTTCTTC. Translation: CASSARLVSSYNEQFF. The gene calls are TRBV6-6 and TRBJ2-1; D is unresolved. V was pared by 6 bases and J by 0 bases, with 15 bases between. This CDR3 spans 16 amino acids. Germline loops: CDR1 MNHNY, CDR2 SVGAGI (reference sequence).

This clone was picked up a small number of times. The CDR3 region has the DNA TGTGCCAGCAGCCCGGGGGGCCAAGGGGGTAAAGAGACCCAGTACTTC. This translates into CASSPGGQGGKETQYF. The chain is built from TRBV5-4 and TRBJ2-5, with TRBD2 as a possible D gene (7 bases). This CDR3 contains 16 residues. Germline V gene sequence: CDR1 SGHNT, CDR2 YYREEE (reference sequence). Deletions cut 4 bases from V and 3 bases from J, with 19 bases between.

This clone has only a few counts. The sample holds other DNA sequences that translate to the same CDR3. Written as DNA, the CDR3 is TGTGCCAGCAGTTACGGGAGGTCTGATGGCTACACCTTC. Amino acid sequence: CASSYGRSDGYTF. The chain recombines TRBV6-5 with TRBJ1-2; D gene ambiguous. Germline loops: CDR1 MNHEY, CDR2 SVGAGI. V was trimmed by 2 bases and J by 6 bases, leaving 10 bases between them. The CDR3 totals 13 residues.

This clone has more than one count but fewer than ten. The rearrangement uses TRBV28 and TRBJ1-1; D gene ambiguous. The germline V and J ends were trimmed by 3 bases and 6 bases, with 11 bases remaining between them. This CDR3 has 13 residues. Germline V gene lookup returns CDR1 MDHEN and CDR2 SYDVKM. In DNA, the CDR3 is TGTGCCAGCAGTTTCTGGAAGGGTCCTGAAGCTTTCTTT. This sequence encodes CASSFWKGPEAFF.

This clone turned up a few times. The genes are TRBV18 and TRBJ2-7, with TRBD1 identical over 11 bases. The V gene end was trimmed by 1 base and the J gene end by 2 bases; junction bases not matched to a gene: 1. CDR3 length: 15 residues. The V gene's germline CDR1 is KGHSH and CDR2 LQKENI. CDR3 coding DNA: TGTGCCAGCTCACCACGGACAGGGGGCACCTACGAGCAGTACTTC. Translation gives CASSPRTGGTYEQYF.

This clone was counted only a few times. The chain carries TRBV6-6 and TRBJ1-2; TRBD1 is a possible D gene (6 bases). Germline CDR1 is MNHNY and CDR2 is SVGAGI (reference sequence). The CDR3 spans 14 residues. V lost 2 bases and J lost 4, with 11 bases in between. CDR3 nucleotides: TGTGCCAGCAGTTACGGACAGCTTAGCTATGGCTACACCTTC. The encoded protein is CASSYGQLSYGYTF.

This clone was counted a few times. CDR3 amino acids: CASSPPSEAYEQYF. The DNA of the CDR3 is TGTGCCAGCTCACCACCGAGCGAGGCATACGAGCAGTACTTC. The J gene is TRBJ2-7, the V gene TRBV18; D call uncertain. Per the germline V gene, CDR1 is KGHSH and CDR2 is LQKENI. The CDR3 contains 14 residues. The V and J ends lost 0 bases and 4 bases respectively, with 10 bases between them.

The chain couples TRBV11-2 to TRBJ1-2; no definite D call. Germline CDR1 SGHAT, CDR2 FQNNGV. The ends were cut back, 3 bases at V and 3 bases at J, with 11 bases in the middle. The CDR3 sequence is 14 residues long. The CDR3 region has the DNA TGTGCCAGCAGCTTCGTTGGCAGAGACTATGGCTACACCTTC. This sequence encodes CASSFVGRDYGYTF.

This clone was picked up a small number of times. The CDR3 DNA reads as TGTGCCAGCAGCGAGCAGGGCGGAGCTAGCACAGATACGCAGTATTTT. Its translation is CASSEQGGASTDTQYF. V gene TRBV5-4 combines with J gene TRBJ2-3, with D maybe TRBD1 (5 bases). Per germline, CDR1 SGHNT and CDR2 YYREEE (reference sequence). V was shortened by 4 bases and J by 0 bases, with 15 bases between the two germline ends. This CDR3 comprises 16 residues. Variable domain in full (rest from reference TRBV5-4 and TRBJ2-3): ETGVTQSPTHLIKTRGQQVTLRCSSQSGHNTVSWYQQALGQGPQFIFQYYREEENGRGNFPPRFSGLQFPNYSSELNVNALELDDSALYLCASSEQGGASTDTQYFGPGTRLTVL.

The chain links TRBV20-1 to TRBJ2-3; D remains unclear. CDR1 is DFQATT, CDR2 SNEGSKA, per germline (reference sequence). This CDR3 region has 11 residues. The ends were cut back, 3 bases at V and 5 bases at J, with 6 bases in the middle. The chain's CDR3 is CSAREGDTQYF. The CDR3 nucleotides read TGCAGTGCTAGGGAAGGAGATACGCAGTATTTT.

Notes on this clone: The germline gene is not matched at one end of the junction; a read error may be the cause. V usage is TRBV27 and J usage is TRBJ2-7; 8 bases agree with TRBD1. Looked up from germline, CDR1 is MNHEY and CDR2 is SMNVEV (reference sequence). CDR3 length: 14 residues. This chain's CDR3 is CASSLSWEGTGRHF. The DNA of the CDR3 is TGTGCCAGCAGTTTATCGTGGGAAGGGACAGGTAGGCACTTC.

This clone has just a few counts. The CDR3 loop reads CATRRGIGELFF. The CDR3, as DNA: TGTGCCACCCGTCGGGGGATCGGGGAGCTGTTTTTT. The V call is TRBV15, the J call TRBJ2-2; a possible D gene is TRBD2 (6 bases). The V end lost 8 bases, the J end lost 7 bases, and 11 bases lay between the germline ends. Looked up from germline, CDR1 is LNHNV and CDR2 is YYDKDF (reference sequence). CDR3 length: 12 residues.

J is TRBJ1-1 and V is TRBV29-1, with 8 bases aligning to TRBD1. Germline CDR1 reads SQVTM; CDR2 reads ANQGSEA. J gave up 5 bases and V 4 bases, and 3 bases lay outside the gene matches. The CDR3 is 12 amino acids. The CDR3 here is CSVAWTGTEAFF. The CDR3 DNA reads as TGCAGCGTTGCTTGGACAGGGACTGAAGCTTTCTTT.

V gene TRBV28 combines with J gene TRBJ2-3, with TRBD2 as a possible D gene (5 bases). The germline V gene encodes CDR1 MDHEN and CDR2 SYDVKM. The CDR3 is 14 residues long. Between the trimmed V and J ends, which lost 2 bases and 2 bases, there was a span of 8 bases. The CDR3 sequence is CASSLAGHTDTQYF. CDR3 bases: TGTGCCAGCAGTTTAGCGGGCCACACAGATACGCAGTATTTT.

A few counts support this clone. The chain uses TRBV4-3 and TRBJ1-1, with D perhaps TRBD1 (6 bases). CDR3 length equals 15 residues. V lost 1 base, J lost 5 bases, and 14 bases lay in between. The germline gives CDR1 LGHNA, CDR2 YSLEER. The CDR3 nucleotides are TGCGCCAGCAGCCAAGTCTCGGCAGGGGATACTGAAGCTTTCTTT. This gives the protein CASSQVSAGDTEAFF.

V and J are TRBV7-9 and TRBJ2-1, with 7 bases that match TRBD2. This CDR3 is 16 amino acids long. Losses at the gene ends were 4 bases for V and 3 bases for J; bases not matched to a gene: 9. Germline CDR1 and CDR2: SEHNR and FQNEAQ (reference sequence). DNA for the CDR3: TGTGCCAGCAGCTCCCGGGGGGACGCGGGCTACAATGAGCAGTTCTTC. Translating gives CASSSRGDAGYNEQFF. The variable domain in full, completed from reference TRBV7-9 and TRBJ2-1, reads DTGVSQNPRHKITKRGQNVTFRCDPISEHNRLYWYRQTLGQGPEFLTYFQNEAQLEKSRLLSDRFSAERPKGSFSTLEIQRTEQGDSAMYLCASSSRGDAGYNEQFFGPGTRLTVL.

The V and J genes are TRBV5-1 and TRBJ2-7; TRBD2 agrees at 11 bases. The CDR3 runs 17 residues. Germline V lookup: CDR1 SGHRS, CDR2 YFSETQ. Germline trimming cut 0 bases from V and 0 bases from J; bases unmatched to any gene: 5. For the CDR3, the DNA is TGCGCCAGCAGCTTGGCCTCCGGGACTAGCGGCTCCTACGAGCAGTACTTC. Its translation is CASSLASGTSGSYEQYF.

The table lists this clone with a few counts. The chain combines TRBV13 with TRBJ2-5; D ambiguous. CDR1 and CDR2 from the germline V gene are PRHDT and FYEKMQ (reference sequence). Between the trimmed V and J ends, which lost 5 bases and 5 bases, there was a span of 15 bases. The CDR3 sequence is 14 residues long. The CDR3 protein is CASSQTVRSETQYF. CDR3 DNA sequence: TGTGCCAGCAGCCAAACAGTACGTTCGGAGACCCAGTACTTC.

This clone was detected a few times. The rearrangement links TRBV7-9 to TRBJ2-5, with TRBD1 identical over 12 bases. CDR3 size: 15 residues. The V segment lost 3 bases and the J segment 4 bases; nucleotides outside the gene matches: 3. Germline CDR1 SEHNR, CDR2 FQNEAQ (reference sequence). In DNA, the CDR3 is TGTGCCAGCAGCTTTGGGACAGGGGGCGCAGAGACCCAGTACTTC. Translated, it gives CASSFGTGGAETQYF.

This clone turned up a few times. The V call is TRBV7-9, the J call TRBJ1-1; D is unclear. The CDR3 sequence is 12 residues long. The germline CDR1 and CDR2 sequences are SEHNR and FQNEAQ (reference sequence). Trimming pared 7 bases from V and 3 bases from J, leaving 9 bases between. The CDR3 spells CASTPTDTEAFF. In DNA form, the CDR3 reads TGTGCCAGCACCCCTACCGACACTGAAGCTTTCTTT.

The sample holds a few counts of this clone. The V and J genes are TRBV10-3 and TRBJ2-7; 9 nucleotides match TRBD1. Germline assignment: CDR1 ENHRY and CDR2 SYGVKD. The CDR3 runs 14 residues. V gave up 6 bases and J gave up 0 bases; unmatched junction bases: 3. The CDR3, as DNA: TGTGCCATCAGCGGACAGGGGTACTCCTACGAGCAGTACTTC. Translation: CAISGQGYSYEQYF.

This sequence joins TRBV11-2 and TRBJ2-1, with a tentative D call TRBD2 (5 bases). V lost 4 bases to trimming and J lost 5 bases, with 15 bases between them. Germline V gene data show CDR1 as SGHAT and CDR2 as FQNNGV. The CDR3 is made up of 15 amino acids. The CDR3 nucleotides read TGTGCCAGCAGCTCCCCTAGCCTCGCTAACAATGAGCAGTTCTTC. This codes for CASSSPSLANNEQFF.

In its sample, this clone was seen a few times. The chain carries TRBV25-1 and TRBJ1-4; unclear D gene. Per the germline V gene, CDR1 is MGHDK and CDR2 is SYGVNS. Trimming left V 5 bases short and J 5 bases short, with 6 bases between. This CDR3 is built from 12 residues. The CDR3, as DNA: TGTGCCAGCAGTTGGTCCAATGAAAAACTGTTTTTT. It codes for CASSWSNEKLFF.